This T cell receptor (beta chain) was found in a study of blood T cell repertoires in COVID-19. Whole-study context: Donors in the United States, Italy and Spain gave samples during acute or convalescent COVID-19. Sources were T cells, B-cell-depleted T cells, or PBMCs; the material itself was cDNA or gDNA.

There are 19 residues in the CDR3. Germline CDR1 reads SSHAT; CDR2 reads FNYEAQ (reference sequence). Participant ages covered roughly 18 to 89 years across 24 US areas. As regards this clone: The junction departs from the called germline gene at one end, perhaps through a read error.

Per the original data handling: Counts of nucleated cells, estimated from reference gene primer amplification, were obtained. The assay was immunoSEQ multiplex PCR, and TCRdb's table has in-frame clones only and misses some. Clone size and V and J calls were adopted from that table, with D and trimming inferred from the DNA. Of around 220,000 clones listed, roughly 90% are singletons. This TCR was sampled from a woman aged 25-40 years with acute COVID-19. The sample comprised PBMCs or T cells enriched from blood (not recorded which). V and J are TRBV7-7 and TRBJ2-7; 14 bases agree with TRBD2. The CDR3 DNA reads as TGTGCTAGCAGCGACGCACCGAGGACTAGCGGGAGGAAGCGCTACGAGCAGTACTTC. It specifies CASSDAPRTSGRKRYEQYF.